One sample yielded the 12 T cell receptor beta chains listed below, sequenced in a study of shared clonotypes between healthy human individuals. Terminally differentiated effector memory CD45RA+ cells were left out of the naive CD8 fraction, which was CD45RO-negative and positively selected for CCR7. The data were produced by immunoSEQ multiplex PCR, yet TCRdb's version contains in-frame clones alone and is incomplete. The data show around 2,100,000 clones, 85% to 95% seen once. Sequencing was carried out using naive CD8+ T cells sorted from blood. Receptors originate from a man aged 18 to 29 in good health.

Concerning this clone itself: This same CDR3 is encoded by further DNA sequences in the sample. This rearrangement joins TRBV9 to TRBJ1-3, with D unresolved. This CDR3 comprises 14 residues. V was cut by 2 bases and J by 0 bases, with 6 bases left in between. Germline CDR1 SGDLS, CDR2 YYNGEE. The CDR3 reads CASSVSGSGNTIYF. For the CDR3, the DNA is TGTGCCAGCAGCGTTTCGGGCTCTGGAAACACCATATATTTT.

The chain joins TRBV6-1 to TRBJ2-7, with 7 bases fitting TRBD2. In germline, CDR1 is MNHNS, CDR2 SASEGT. The CDR3 covers 14 residues. Germline trimming cut 7 bases from V and 5 bases from J; bases unmatched to any gene: 11. DNA for the CDR3: TGTGCCAGCAACGGGCTAGCGGACCTCGACGAGCAGTACTTC. Translation: CASNGLADLDEQYF.

The chain employs TRBV19 and TRBJ2-2; D possibly matches TRBD1 or TRBD2 (5 bases each). The CDR3 contains 14 residues. Per germline, CDR1 LNHDA and CDR2 SQIVND (reference sequence). Trimming shortened V by 6 bases and J by 4 bases, and 12 bases separated the two germline ends. The CDR3 region has the DNA TGTGCCAGTAGCTGGGGGACGGGCACCGGGGAGCTGTTTTTT. Translating gives CASSWGTGTGELFF.

The chain joins TRBV27 to TRBJ1-2; D might be TRBD1 (5 bases). The V gene's germline CDR1 is MNHEY and CDR2 SMNVEV (reference sequence). The CDR3 extends over 17 amino acids. Deletions cut 7 bases from V and 1 base from J, with 22 bases between. In nucleotides, the CDR3 is TGTGCCAGCACCCCGGGGCAGGGATATTTCGATAACTATGGCTACACCTTC. It translates to CASTPGQGYFDNYGYTF.

This clone appeared a few times. The sample has other DNA sequences that encode this CDR3 too. The V call is TRBV28, the J call TRBJ2-7, with 7 bases that match TRBD1. Looked up from germline, CDR1 is MDHEN and CDR2 is SYDVKM. The CDR3 extends over 13 amino acids. Germline trimming cut 2 bases from V and 4 bases from J; bases unmatched to any gene: 2. The CDR3 sequence is CASSLRDSYEQYF. The CDR3 DNA sequence: TGTGCCAGCAGTTTAAGGGACAGTTACGAGCAGTACTTC.

V usage is TRBV4-1 and J usage is TRBJ2-7; 9 bases agree with TRBD2. V was clipped by 0 bases and J by 1 base; unmatched bases: 4. The CDR3 is 16 amino acids. Germline lookup yields CDR1 MGHRA and CDR2 YSYEKL. DNA of the CDR3: TGCGCCAGCAGCCAAGATGCCAGCGGGAGGTCCTACGAGCAGTACTTC. Amino acid sequence: CASSQDASGRSYEQYF.

Remarks on this clone: This CDR3 is also generated by other DNA sequences in the sample. The rearrangement links TRBV5-1 to TRBJ1-1; 7 nucleotides line up with TRBD1. Trimming at V came to 0 bases and at J to 1 base, leaving 0 bases not matched to a gene. Germline CDR1 reads SGHRS; CDR2 reads YFSETQ. The CDR3 is 14 amino acids. The CDR3 region is CASSLDRGNTEAFF. The CDR3 region has the DNA TGCGCCAGCAGCTTGGACAGGGGGAACACTGAAGCTTTCTTT. Full variable domain (rest looked up from reference TRBV5-1 and TRBJ1-1): KAGVTQTPRYLIKTRGQQVTLSCSPISGHRSVSWYQQTPGQGLQFLFEYFSETQRNKGNFPGRFSGRQFSNSRSEMNVSTLELGDSALYLCASSLDRGNTEAFFGQGTRLTVV.

This clone was picked up one time. This chain connects TRBV19 to TRBJ2-7; TRBD1 aligns across 7 bases. J gave up 4 bases and V 6 bases, and 3 bases lay outside the gene matches. Germline CDR1 reads LNHDA; CDR2 reads SQIVND (reference sequence). This CDR3 has 12 amino acids. The chain's CDR3 is CASSGTEYEQYF. The CDR3 DNA reads as TGTGCCAGTAGCGGGACAGAGTACGAGCAGTACTTC. Full variable domain (outside the CDR3, taken from reference TRBV19 and TRBJ2-7): DGGITQSPKYLFRKEGQNVTLSCEQNLNHDAMYWYRQDPGQGLRLIYYSQIVNDFQKGDIAEGYSVSREKKESFPLTVTSAQKNPTAFYLCASSGTEYEQYFGPGTRLTVT.

The chain uses TRBV7-9 and TRBJ2-5; 7 bases map to TRBD1. The CDR3 covers 15 residues. The germline V gene encodes CDR1 SEHNR and CDR2 FQNEAQ (reference sequence). V lost 2 bases and J lost 0; bases outside the gene matches: 3. The chain's CDR3 is CASSLRDSYQETQYF. CDR3 nucleotides: TGTGCCAGCAGCTTAAGGGACAGCTACCAAGAGACCCAGTACTTC.

CDR3 in amino acids: CASGSRGEQYF. In DNA form, the CDR3 reads TGTGCCAGCGGGAGTCGGGGCGAGCAGTACTTC. The chain combines TRBV5-6 with TRBJ2-7; the D gene is possibly TRBD2 (5 bases). Germline V gene data show CDR1 as SGHDT and CDR2 as YYEEEE. This CDR3 region has 11 residues. Between the trimmed V and J ends, which lost 7 bases and 6 bases, there was a span of 11 bases.

For this clone: The sample holds other DNA sequences that translate to the same CDR3. The V call is TRBV4-1, the J call TRBJ2-7, with D hard to call. The V gene lost 1 base and the J gene lost 2 bases, with 9 bases spanning the gap. The length of the CDR3 is 14 residues. Germline loops: CDR1 MGHRA, CDR2 YSYEKL. CDR3 in DNA: TGCGCCAGCAGCCAAGCCGTCGGGCCCTACGAGCAGTACTTC. Its translation: CASSQAVGPYEQYF.

This chain joins TRBV19 and TRBJ2-7; D possibly corresponds to TRBD2 (5 bases). CDR3 length: 15 residues. The germline gives CDR1 LNHDA, CDR2 SQIVND (reference sequence). V was trimmed by 4 bases and J by 3 bases, leaving 16 bases between them. The CDR3 sequence: CASSTRAAGIYEQYF. DNA for the CDR3: TGTGCCAGTAGTACAAGAGCCGCCGGGATCTACGAGCAGTACTTC.